This T cell receptor beta chain was profiled in a study of T cells in Graves' hyperthyroidism and ophthalmopathy. In the study overall: Staff took peripheral blood when the initial diagnosis was made, before any treatment began.

Using RNA transcripts as the source, TCR beta CDR3 regions were amplified. First-round RT-PCR targeting the TCR CDR3 was performed with the HTBI primer set. TCRdb itself ran the multiplex PCR reads through MiXCR, one entry per CDR3 protein. The data contain approximately 630,000 distinct CDR3 sequences, around 16% of them seen just once; the ten biggest clones take up approximately 3.9%. In regard to this clonotype: Its antigen is not identified.

Study-wide points: Ophthalmopathy, which appeared later, was predicted by the model a median approximately 6 months before onset. Blood also carried most thyroid clonotypes expanded above 0.001.

The germline V gene encodes CDR1 ENHRY and CDR2 SYGVKD. Trimming removed 6 bases from V and 7 bases from J; junction bases left unmatched: 6. The CDR3 is 13 residues long. This clonotype was sampled from a woman aged 30 to 39 with Graves' hyperthyroidism. Sequences were obtained from blood. The rearrangement uses TRBV10-3 and TRBJ1-1; 9 nucleotides line up with TRBD1. The CDR3 spells CAIRPQGADEAFF. CDR3 in DNA: TGTGCCATCAGACCACAGGGGGCGGATGAAGCTTTCTTT.